This T cell receptor (beta chain) emerged from a study of T cell responses to AZD1222 COVID-19 vaccine. V dropped 7 bases and J dropped 2 bases, with 11 bases sitting between them. The CDR3 is made up of 12 amino acids. Germline CDR1 SQVTM, CDR2 ANQGSEA. Measured with immunoSEQ multiplex PCR; TCRdb has only the in-frame clones, and not every one. Of 170,000 or so clones in the sample, approximately 92% were seen once. As regards this clone: The target antigen is unknown.

The study's findings and limits: CD4 TCRs covered the whole spike, strongest at regions 160-218 and 743-854. Spike-specific TCR breadth and depth both grew after two AZD1222 doses. Targeting of unmutated variant regions was reportedly seen in nearly half of spike-specific TCRs. Sampling that yielded the repertoires occurred only after the peak T cell response.

This chain connects TRBV29-1 to TRBJ1-1; D perhaps matches TRBD1 (5 bases). This sequence was found in an adult who received the MenACWY meningococcal vaccine as a control. The sample in question was peripheral blood, obtained 28 days after the second dose of the MenACWY control vaccine. CDR3 bases: TGCAGCGCTGACAGAAGAAACACTGAAGCTTTCTTT. Translated: CSADRRNTEAFF.